These 10 T cell receptor beta chains were all obtained from the same sample, sequenced in a study of spatial heterogeneity in lung cancer. Broader study findings: Tumoral mutation counts were tracked by counts of expanded intratumoral alpha and beta TCRs.

TCRdb re-analysed the 5' RACE reads in MiXCR, keeping a single row per CDR3 protein. The sample carries more than 20,000 distinct CDR3 sequences, over 2.5% recorded once. Stated time point: sample taken at primary tumor resection. No antigen has been assigned to these receptors. This specimen consisted of lung tumor tissue, obtained at surgery. The source of these receptors is a male donor with early-stage non-small cell lung cancer.

The table lists this clonotype with many counts. This rearrangement joins TRBV14 to TRBJ2-5, with TRBD2 matching over 7 bases. CDR1 and CDR2 from the germline V gene are SGHDN and FVKESK. J gave up 4 bases and V 1 base, and 15 bases lay outside the gene matches. The CDR3 runs to 18 residues. This CDR3 is CASSQGPRRREFRETQYF. The CDR3 nucleotides read TGTGCCAGCAGCCAAGGGCCGCGTCGGCGGGAGTTCCGAGAGACCCAGTACTTC.

For this clonotype: It may be a read error: a sequence one base away is much more abundant. The chain uses TRBV28 and TRBJ1-6; 8 bases line up with TRBD1. Germline CDR1 reads MDHEN; CDR2 reads SYDVKM. CDR3 size: 13 residues. The CDR3 protein is CASSRQGFSPLQF. Written as DNA, the CDR3 is TGTGCCAGCAGTCGACAGGGGTTCTCACCCCTCCAATTT.

There are many counts of this clonotype. The rearrangement uses TRBV27 and TRBJ2-3; a possible D gene is TRBD1 (5 bases). The CDR3 loop spans 13 amino acids. V dropped 7 bases and J dropped 2 bases, with 10 bases sitting between them. CDR1 MNHEY and CDR2 SMNVEV come from the germline V gene (reference sequence). The CDR3: CASKRQNTDTQYF. The CDR3 region has the DNA TGTGCCAGCAAGAGACAGAACACAGATACGCAGTATTTT.

In this sample, this clonotype turned up many times. V gene TRBV29-1 combines with J gene TRBJ2-5; D is ambiguous. CDR1 and CDR2 (germline): SQVTM, ANQGSEA. V lost 2 bases, J lost 5 bases, and 12 bases lay in between. The CDR3 runs 13 residues. The chain's CDR3 is CSVELGLGETQYF. CDR3 in DNA: TGCAGCGTTGAATTAGGCCTGGGGGAGACCCAGTACTTC.

This clonotype has a count of ten or more. V usage is TRBV29-1 and J usage is TRBJ1-1; maybe TRBD1 (6 bases). Germline V gene data show CDR1 as SQVTM and CDR2 as ANQGSEA. The CDR3 is 13 amino acids. The V and J ends lost 1 base and 1 base respectively, with 7 bases between them. CDR3 in amino acids: CSVEGTANTEAFF. For the CDR3, the DNA is TGCAGCGTTGAAGGGACAGCGAACACTGAAGCTTTCTTT.

This clonotype was recorded many times. This rearrangement joins TRBV6-2 or TRBV6-3 to TRBJ2-4; TRBD2 aligns across 7 bases. Looked up from germline, CDR1 is MNHEY and CDR2 is SVGEGT. The CDR3 has 13 amino acids. V lost 8 bases and J lost 5; bases outside the gene matches: 6. This chain's CDR3 is CASRHGGENIQYF. The CDR3 nucleotides are TGTGCCAGCCGCCATGGGGGGGAAAACATTCAGTACTTC.

The table lists this clonotype with many counts. The rearrangement joins TRBV7-3 to TRBJ2-3; 10 bases map to TRBD1. The V segment lost 1 base and the J segment 2 bases; nucleotides outside the gene matches: 6. Germline values: CDR1 SGHTA, CDR2 FQGTGA. CDR3 length equals 17 residues. The CDR3 spells CASSLRGQGFVTDTQYF. CDR3 bases: TGTGCCAGCAGCTTAAGGGGACAGGGGTTTGTCACAGATACGCAGTATTTT. Combining the CDR3 with reference TRBV7-3 and TRBJ2-3 gives the whole variable domain GAGVSQTPSNKVTEKGKYVELRCDPISGHTALYWYRQSLGQGPEFLIYFQGTGAADDSGLPNDRFFAVRPEGSVSTLKIQRTERGDSAVYLCASSLRGQGFVTDTQYFGPGTRLTVL.

This clonotype was counted ten times or more. The chain recombines TRBV21-1 with TRBJ1-6. TRBV21-1 is tagged as a pseudogene. The length of the CDR3 is 16 residues. The CDR3 nucleotides read TGTGCCAGCAGCAAAGCTAACCCTCGCTCTAATTCACCCCTCCACTTT. This encodes CASSKANPRSNSPLHF.

In its sample, this clonotype was seen many times. The chain couples TRBV12-3 or TRBV12-4 to TRBJ1-2; 8 positions match TRBD1. Unmatched junction bases numbered 3, after V lost 4 bases and J lost 2 bases. There are 14 residues in the CDR3. The CDR3 DNA is TGTGCCAGCAGTTCCCGGACAGGGAACTATGGCTACACCTTC. Translated, it gives CASSSRTGNYGYTF.

In its sample, this clonotype was seen many times. CDR3 nucleotide sequence: TGTGCCAGCAGCTCGAAAGGACCCTACGAGCAGTACTTC. Protein: CASSSKGPYEQYF. The gene calls are TRBV27 and TRBJ2-7; D uncertain. Germline CDR1 reads MNHEY; CDR2 reads SMNVEV (reference sequence). The V end was cut by 6 bases, the J end by 2 bases, with 11 bases between. The CDR3 spans 13 residues.